Shown below are 26 T cell receptor beta chains from a single sample sequenced in a study of CD8 T cells in Susac syndrome (dated by TCRdb to the late 2010s). The library was generated by the immunoSEQ multiplex PCR assay. RNA was extracted using the RNeasy kit, and roughly 0.5 to 1 ug of the RNA was reverse transcribed with random hexamers. The public reads were quality trimmed at Q25 with fastp and then assembled into clones with MiXCR by TCRdb, keeping productive beta chains. Each CDR3 protein gets just one entry, which takes the most common genes and DNA from the rows behind it. Here the sample has approximately 90,000 distinct CDR3 sequences; 90% to 95% occur a single time. The ten largest clones add up to roughly 0.3% of the sample. What was sequenced was CD8+ T cells from PBMCs. All receptors derive from a human donor in good health.

The chain recombines TRBV13 with TRBJ2-2, with D maybe TRBD2 (6 bases). The CDR3 contains 15 residues. Trimming removed 5 bases from V and 1 base from J, with 11 bases in between. Germline V gene data show CDR1 as PRHDT and CDR2 as FYEKMQ (reference sequence). As DNA, the CDR3 is TGTGCCAGCAGCCACTTGGGGGGGAACACCGGGGAGCTGTTTTTT. Translated: CASSHLGGNTGELFF.

This chain connects TRBV29-1 to TRBJ1-1, with D tentatively TRBD1 (5 bases). V shed 4 bases and J shed 1 base, with 13 bases lying between them. Germline V gene sequence: CDR1 SQVTM, CDR2 ANQGSEA. The CDR3 covers 14 residues. The CDR3 DNA reads TGCAGCGTTGTGGGGGATAGCGGGAACACTGAAGCTTTCTTT. Protein product: CSVVGDSGNTEAFF. Based on the CDR3 plus reference TRBV29-1 and TRBJ1-1, the full variable domain is SAVISQKPSRDICQRGTSLTIQCQVDSQVTMMFWYRQQPGQSLTLIATANQGSEATYESGFVIDKFPISRPNLTFSTLTVSNMSPEDSSIYLCSVVGDSGNTEAFFGQGTRLTVV.

The chain joins TRBV2 to TRBJ1-2; D is unresolved. CDR1 and CDR2 (germline): SNHLY, FYNNEI. The CDR3 runs to 14 residues. V dropped 5 bases and J dropped 2 bases, with 12 bases sitting between them. The CDR3 reads CASSMAPSNYGYTF. CDR3 sequence (DNA): TGTGCCAGCAGTATGGCGCCAAGCAACTATGGCTACACCTTC. Full variable domain (outside the CDR3, taken from reference TRBV2 and TRBJ1-2): EPEVTQTPSHQVTQMGQEVILRCVPISNHLYFYWYRQILGQKVEFLVSFYNNEISEKSEIFDDQFSVERPDGSNFTLKIRSTKLEDSAMYFCASSMAPSNYGYTFGSGTRLTVV.

This clonotype came up once. The chain combines TRBV9 with TRBJ1-4; D not certain. The ends were cut back, 7 bases at V and 2 bases at J, with 3 bases in the middle. The CDR3 is 11 residues long. The germline V gene has CDR1 SGDLS and CDR2 YYNGEE. The DNA for the CDR3 is TGTGCCAGCGGGACTAATGAAAAACTGTTTTTT. Translating it yields CASGTNEKLFF.

The rearrangement uses TRBV6-1 and TRBJ1-5, with D uncertain. From germline, CDR1 is MNHNS and CDR2 SASEGT. With 3 bases removed from V and 6 bases from J, the gap between germline ends came to 9 bases. This CDR3 spans 13 amino acids. The CDR3: CASSDTVTQPQHF. CDR3 sequence (DNA): TGTGCCAGCAGTGACACAGTAACTCAGCCCCAGCATTTT.

The J gene is TRBJ2-2, the V gene TRBV5-6; TRBD1 matches at 11 bases. Germline lookup yields CDR1 SGHDT and CDR2 YYEEEE. This CDR3 is built from 16 residues. V lost 4 bases and J lost 6; bases outside the gene matches: 8. The CDR3, as DNA: TGTGCCAGCAGCGGCCGGGACAGGGGGTTCCCCGGGGAGCTGTTTTTT. Residues: CASSGRDRGFPGELFF. Full variable domain (remainder filled in from reference TRBV5-6 and TRBJ2-2): DAGVTQSPTHLIKTRGQQVTLRCSPKSGHDTVSWYQQALGQGPQFIFQYYEEEERQRGNFPDRFSGHQFPNYSSELNVNALLLGDSALYLCASSGRDRGFPGELFFGEGSRLTVL.

The V gene is TRBV11-2, the J gene TRBJ2-1; 8 bases match TRBD2. V lost 0 bases and J lost 4; bases outside the gene matches: 2. The germline V gene encodes CDR1 SGHAT and CDR2 FQNNGV. CDR3 length: 15 amino acids. The CDR3 loop is CASSLDGGAYNEQFF. The CDR3 DNA follows: TGTGCCAGCAGCTTAGACGGGGGGGCTTACAATGAGCAGTTCTTC.

V usage is TRBV6-1 and J usage is TRBJ1-2, with a tentative D call TRBD1 (5 bases). Germline V gives CDR1 MNHNS, CDR2 SASEGT. V was shortened by 10 bases and J by 4 bases, with 13 bases between the two germline ends. This CDR3 contains 12 residues. The CDR3 DNA reads TGTGCCACCTCAGGGAATACCTATGGCTACACCTTC. This translates into CATSGNTYGYTF.

The CDR3 region is CASSLITGEARNEQFF. CDR3 coding DNA: TGTGCCAGCAGCTTGATAACGGGGGAGGCCCGGAATGAGCAGTTCTTC. The genes are TRBV5-6 and TRBJ2-1; D may be TRBD2 (6 bases). V gave up 1 base and J gave up 7 bases, with 18 bases separating them. The CDR3 runs to 16 residues. Germline values: CDR1 SGHDT, CDR2 YYEEEE.

This rearrangement joins TRBV20-1 to TRBJ2-3, with 7 bases matching TRBD2. V shed 1 base, J shed 2 bases, and the junction held 12 bases outside the gene matches. This CDR3 is 17 amino acids long. In germline, CDR1 is DFQATT, CDR2 SNEGSKA (reference sequence). The CDR3 here is CSARGLRGNGNTDTQYF. The CDR3 coding sequence is TGCAGTGCTAGAGGGTTGCGGGGGAACGGAAACACAGATACGCAGTATTTT.

This chain uses TRBV7-9 with TRBJ2-4; D is undetermined. The CDR3 consists of 14 residues. The V gene lost 5 bases and the J gene lost 9 bases, with 17 bases spanning the gap. CDR1 is SEHNR and CDR2 is FQNEAQ in the germline V gene (reference sequence). CDR3 region: CASSPVKAGGIQYF. The CDR3 DNA follows: TGTGCCAGCAGCCCCGTAAAGGCCGGCGGCATTCAGTACTTC.

The rearrangement joins TRBV6-5 to TRBJ2-7, with D perhaps TRBD1 or TRBD2 (5 bases each). Germline V CDR1 and CDR2: MNHEY, SVGAGI. V was shortened by 1 base and J by 6 bases, with 13 bases between the two germline ends. This CDR3 contains 14 residues. The CDR3 here is CASSYLGVMREQYF. DNA for the CDR3: TGTGCCAGCAGTTACTTGGGGGTTATGCGCGAGCAGTACTTC.

This chain joins TRBV23-1 and TRBJ1-5; D is uncertain. TRBV23-1 falls under the ORF class, with uncertain function. Deletions cut 3 bases from V and 3 bases from J, with 0 bases between. The CDR3 spans 11 residues. CDR3 in DNA: TGCGCCAGCAGTCACAATCAGCCCCAGCATTTT. Translating gives CASSHNQPQHF.

This clonotype was counted a single time. The chain combines TRBV12-3 or TRBV12-4 with TRBJ2-2, with 7 positions matching TRBD2. The CDR3 contains 19 residues. The V and J ends lost 2 bases and 5 bases, in that order; junction bases with no gene match: 17. CDR3 protein: CASSLYGLADEGWTGELFF. The CDR3 DNA is TGTGCCAGCAGTTTATACGGCCTAGCGGACGAGGGGTGGACCGGGGAGCTGTTTTTT.

The rearrangement joins TRBV12-3 or TRBV12-4 to TRBJ1-5; 10 bases agree with TRBD1. CDR3 length equals 17 residues. V lost 3 bases, J lost 2 bases, and 7 bases stayed unmatched. CDR3 in DNA: TGTGCCAGCAGTTTTGACAGGGGGCAGGAAGGCAATCAGCCCCAGCATTTT. Encoded protein: CASSFDRGQEGNQPQHF.

The V gene is TRBV7-9, the J gene TRBJ2-7, with no clear D. CDR1 is SEHNR, CDR2 FQNEAQ, per germline (reference sequence). This CDR3 comprises 13 residues. V shed 3 bases and J shed 3 bases, with 9 bases lying between them. The CDR3 DNA sequence: TGTGCCAGCAGCTTCTCAACAGACTACGAGCAGTACTTC. This translates into CASSFSTDYEQYF. Using reference TRBV7-9 and TRBJ2-7 for the parts outside the CDR3, the full variable domain is DTGVSQNPRHKITKRGQNVTFRCDPISEHNRLYWYRQTLGQGPEFLTYFQNEAQLEKSRLLSDRFSAERPKGSFSTLEIQRTEQGDSAMYLCASSFSTDYEQYFGPGTRLTVT.

The genes are TRBV29-1 and TRBJ2-7; D is unclear. Between the trimmed V and J ends, which lost 4 bases and 2 bases, there was a span of 6 bases. The CDR3 extends over 11 amino acids. Germline CDR1 and CDR2: SQVTM and ANQGSEA. The CDR3 DNA is TGCAGCGTTGGCTCTCCCTACGAGCAGTACTTC. Translating it yields CSVGSPYEQYF.

The chain joins TRBV27 to TRBJ2-5, with TRBD2 matching 10 bases. The V and J ends lost 5 bases and 2 bases, in that order; junction bases with no gene match: 8. This CDR3 region has 16 residues. Per germline, CDR1 MNHEY and CDR2 SMNVEV (reference sequence). This CDR3 is CASSPNLAGVQETQYF. The CDR3, as DNA: TGTGCCAGCAGTCCCAACCTAGCGGGGGTACAAGAGACCCAGTACTTC.

The rearrangement joins TRBV6-4 to TRBJ2-1, with D tentatively TRBD2 (6 bases). Trimming left V 0 bases short and J 7 bases short, with 13 bases between. Germline CDR1 and CDR2: MRHNA and SNTAGT. The CDR3 has 15 amino acids. DNA for the CDR3: TGTGCCAGCAGTGACTCTTGGGGGGTGGGGAATGAGCAGTTCTTC. Amino acids: CASSDSWGVGNEQFF.

The chain recombines TRBV2 with TRBJ2-7; 9 nucleotides agree with TRBD1. J was trimmed by 7 bases and V by 3 bases; bases with no gene match: 10. This CDR3 contains 15 residues. The germline gives CDR1 SNHLY, CDR2 FYNNEI. This CDR3 is CASSDSGTGTLEQYF. CDR3 bases: TGTGCCAGCAGTGATTCCGGGACAGGGACCCTAGAGCAGTACTTC.

This clonotype was found once. The V gene is TRBV12-3 or TRBV12-4, the J gene TRBJ1-5; the D is unclear. The germline V and J ends were trimmed by 5 bases and 4 bases, with 9 bases remaining between them. This CDR3 has 13 amino acids. The DNA for the CDR3 is TGTGCCAGCAGTCCTTCAACAAATCAGCCCCAGCATTTT. The encoded protein is CASSPSTNQPQHF.

CDR3 sequence reads: CAWSVTDRGSEQYF. CDR3 sequence (DNA): TGTGCCTGGAGTGTAACGGACAGGGGAAGCGAGCAGTACTTC. The chain joins TRBV30 to TRBJ2-7, with TRBD1 identical over 9 bases. CDR1 and CDR2 (germline): GTSNPN, SVGIG (reference sequence). The CDR3 totals 14 residues. The J segment lost 6 bases and the V segment lost 0 bases, leaving 6 bases of the junction unmatched.

The rearrangement links TRBV5-6 to TRBJ2-3; no reliable D call. The CDR3 sequence is 15 residues long. V lost 0 bases, J lost 2 bases, and 10 bases lay in between. Germline CDR1 and CDR2: SGHDT and YYEEEE. In DNA, the CDR3 is TGTGCCAGCAGCTTGGGATCCAGGCCCACAGATACGCAGTATTTT. This gives the protein CASSLGSRPTDTQYF.

The V gene is TRBV7-9, the J gene TRBJ2-7; D unclear. CDR3 size: 11 residues. Trimming cost V 5 bases and J 5 bases, with 7 bases left between them. CDR1 is SEHNR, CDR2 FQNEAQ, per germline (reference sequence). The CDR3 loop is CASSPMDEQYF. The DNA for the CDR3 is TGTGCCAGCAGCCCCATGGACGAGCAGTACTTC.

The chain employs TRBV24-1 and TRBJ2-5; 12 positions match TRBD2. The CDR3 sequence is 16 residues long. Looked up from germline, CDR1 is KGHDR and CDR2 is SFDVKD. V shed 4 bases, J shed 0 bases, and the junction held 2 bases outside the gene matches. The CDR3, as DNA: TGTGCCACCAGTGACGGACTAGCGGGGTACCAAGAGACCCAGTACTTC. Translated, it gives CATSDGLAGYQETQYF.

This chain links TRBV2 with TRBJ2-7, with 14 bases identical to TRBD2. CDR1 is SNHLY and CDR2 is FYNNEI in the germline V gene. The V gene end was trimmed by 3 bases and the J gene end by 2 bases; junction bases not matched to a gene: 3. The CDR3 extends over 16 amino acids. The CDR3 protein is CASSDGLAGGAYEQYF. CDR3 nucleotides: TGTGCCAGCAGTGATGGACTAGCGGGGGGCGCCTACGAGCAGTACTTC.